These 20 T cell receptor beta chains were sequenced from one sample in a study of cytomegalovirus exposure and HLA in healthy donors. PCR involved 60 Vbeta and 13 Jbeta primers. The data were produced by immunoSEQ multiplex PCR, yet TCRdb's version contains in-frame clones alone and is incomplete. This listing includes some 80,000 clones. Material for sequencing was PBMCs. Receptors were obtained from a woman in her thirties in good health and CMV-seronegative.

The rearrangement joins TRBV30 to TRBJ2-3, with D perhaps TRBD2 (7 bases). Trimming took off 3 bases at V and 9 bases at J, with 13 bases between the two ends. The CDR3 totals 12 residues. CDR1 GTSNPN and CDR2 SVGIG come from the germline V gene (reference sequence). CDR3 in amino acids: CAWRDSGETQYF. CDR3 sequence (DNA): TGTGCCTGGAGGGACAGCGGGGAGACGCAGTATTTT.

The chain links TRBV6-8 to TRBJ2-7; D may be TRBD1 (6 bases). This CDR3 has 17 residues. Germline V lookup: CDR1 MNHGY, CDR2 SAAAGT. The germline V and J ends were trimmed by 5 bases and 4 bases, with 24 bases remaining between them. The CDR3 region is CASSDQDSRRRLYEQYF. CDR3 in DNA: TGTGCCAGCAGTGACCAGGACAGCCGGAGGAGGCTTTACGAGCAGTACTTC.

The chain links TRBV5-1 to TRBJ2-3; tentative D call: TRBD1 (5 bases). The CDR3 is 15 residues long. V lost 0 bases and J lost 0, with 8 bases in between. CDR1 SGHRS and CDR2 YFSETQ come from the germline V gene. The CDR3 nucleotides are TGCGCCAGCAGCTTGGAGGGGTATAGCACAGATACGCAGTATTTT. Translated: CASSLEGYSTDTQYF.

This sequence joins TRBV6-1 and TRBJ2-7; D unclear. Germline V CDR1 and CDR2: MNHNS, SASEGT. There are 13 residues in the CDR3. Trimming shortened V by 6 bases and J by 0 bases, and 9 bases separated the two germline ends. As DNA, the CDR3 is TGTGCCAGCAGCCAATCATTCTCCTACGAGCAGTACTTC. This encodes CASSQSFSYEQYF.

The V call is TRBV5-6, the J call TRBJ2-5, with a weak D call TRBD1 (6 bases). This CDR3 has 14 residues. Germline assignment: CDR1 SGHDT and CDR2 YYEEEE. Trimming took 4 bases from V and 0 from J, leaving 10 bases between them. CDR3 in DNA: TGTGCCAGCAGCGGCCGGGACAACCAAGAGACCCAGTACTTC. Translating gives CASSGRDNQETQYF.

V usage is TRBV14 and J usage is TRBJ1-1; D remains unclear. The CDR3 totals 15 residues. V gave up 0 bases and J gave up 1 base, with 9 bases separating them. The germline CDR1 and CDR2 sequences are SGHDN and FVKESK. CDR3 region: CASSQDLEENTEAFF. For the CDR3, the DNA is TGTGCCAGCAGCCAAGACTTGGAGGAGAACACTGAAGCTTTCTTT.

The chain is built from TRBV20-1 and TRBJ2-3, with 7 bases aligning to TRBD1. In germline, CDR1 is DFQATT, CDR2 SNEGSKA (reference sequence). J gave up 5 bases and V 6 bases, and 2 bases lay outside the gene matches. The CDR3 sequence is 11 residues long. The CDR3 DNA reads TGCAGTGCCGCAGGGGGAGATACGCAGTATTTT. Its protein is CSAAGGDTQYF.

The rearrangement links TRBV18 to TRBJ2-7; no reliable D call. CDR1 and CDR2 (germline): KGHSH, LQKENI. The CDR3 contains 15 residues. The V end was cut by 3 bases, the J end by 0 bases, with 12 bases between. As DNA, the CDR3 is TGTGCCAGCTCACCTGGGCCCGCAGGCTCCTACGAGCAGTACTTC. Encoded protein: CASSPGPAGSYEQYF.

The chain joins TRBV5-1 to TRBJ2-1; 14 positions agree with TRBD2. Germline V CDR1 and CDR2: SGHRS, YFSETQ. V was pared by 4 bases and J by 9 bases, with 9 bases of the junction left unmatched. This CDR3 region has 16 residues. CDR3 DNA: TGCGCCAGCAGCATTGGAGGGACTAGCGGGAGTGGTGAGCAGTTCTTC. As protein: CASSIGGTSGSGEQFF.

The rearrangement uses TRBV12-5 and TRBJ1-1; D is undetermined. The germline CDR1 and CDR2 sequences are LGHNT and FRNRAP. The CDR3 extends over 13 amino acids. V dropped 6 bases and J dropped 0 bases, with 8 bases sitting between them. CDR3 nucleotides: TGTGCTAGTGGACGTACAGTGAACACTGAAGCTTTCTTT. Translated, it gives CASGRTVNTEAFF.

The chain joins TRBV11-2 to TRBJ2-7; TRBD2 matches 7 bases. This CDR3 comprises 15 residues. The germline V gene encodes CDR1 SGHAT and CDR2 FQNNGV. Trimming took 1 base from V and 3 from J; bases not matched to a gene: 6. The CDR3 sequence: CASSLAPGRDYEQYF. CDR3 nucleotide sequence: TGTGCCAGCAGCTTAGCGCCAGGGAGGGACTACGAGCAGTACTTC.

The chain joins TRBV30 to TRBJ1-2, with D possibly TRBD1 on 6 matching bases. The CDR3 covers 16 residues. Trimming took off 2 bases at V and 4 bases at J, with 20 bases between the two ends. CDR1 and CDR2 (germline): GTSNPN, SVGIG (reference sequence). The CDR3 sequence is CAWSQSMVQGAYGYTF. The CDR3 coding sequence is TGTGCCTGGAGTCAAAGTATGGTACAGGGAGCCTATGGCTACACCTTC.

This chain joins TRBV20-1 and TRBJ1-2; D is undetermined. Germline CDR1 is DFQATT and CDR2 is SNEGSKA (reference sequence). V was trimmed by 3 bases and J by 8 bases, leaving 10 bases between them. The CDR3 sequence is 11 residues long. CDR3 amino acids: CSASLNEGYTF. In nucleotides, the CDR3 is TGCAGTGCTAGCCTGAATGAGGGCTACACCTTC.

The rearrangement joins TRBV30 to TRBJ1-6; D unclear. The CDR3 has 17 amino acids. Germline loops: CDR1 GTSNPN, CDR2 SVGIG (reference sequence). V dropped 3 bases and J dropped 7 bases, with 22 bases sitting between them. The CDR3 is CAWRIPNGERANSPLHF. The CDR3 coding sequence is TGTGCCTGGAGGATCCCAAACGGGGAAAGGGCCAATTCACCCCTCCACTTT. The variable domain in full, completed from reference TRBV30 and TRBJ1-6, reads SQTIHQWPATLVQPVGSPLSLECTVEGTSNPNLYWYRQAAGRGLQLLFYSVGIGQISSEVPQNLSASRPQDRQFILSSKKLLLSDSGFYLCAWRIPNGERANSPLHFGNGTRLTVT.

The chain carries TRBV28 and TRBJ2-1; 7 bases are a match to TRBD1. V trimming: 6 bases; J trimming: 4 bases; junction bases outside the gene matches: 9. The germline V gene has CDR1 MDHEN and CDR2 SYDVKM. There are 15 residues in the CDR3. The CDR3 coding sequence is TGTGCCAGCAGAACACCGGGACAGAGTTACAATGAGCAGTTCTTC. It yields the protein CASRTPGQSYNEQFF.

With regard to this clone: This specimen includes other DNA sequences encoding the same CDR3. This chain joins TRBV7-6 and TRBJ2-3, with 9 bases fitting TRBD2. V lost 2 bases, J lost 6 bases, and 3 bases stayed unmatched. The CDR3 consists of 14 residues. CDR1 is SGHVS and CDR2 is FNYEAQ in the germline V gene. In DNA, the CDR3 is TGTGCCAGCAGCTTAAGCGGGAGGACTGATACGCAGTATTTT. Protein: CASSLSGRTDTQYF.

The rearrangement joins TRBV5-6 to TRBJ2-7, with a weak D call TRBD2 (6 bases). CDR1 and CDR2 (germline): SGHDT, YYEEEE. V lost 2 bases and J 3 bases, leaving 18 bases between the germline ends. The CDR3 extends over 16 amino acids. The CDR3 reads CASSLTGTQGRYEQYF. The CDR3 DNA sequence: TGTGCCAGCAGCTTAACCGGGACTCAGGGACGCTACGAGCAGTACTTC.

The chain recombines TRBV6-5 with TRBJ1-1; perhaps TRBD1 as D (5 bases). Trimming shortened V by 2 bases and J by 5 bases, and 9 bases separated the two germline ends. CDR1 is MNHEY, CDR2 SVGAGI, per germline. This CDR3 has 13 residues. As DNA, the CDR3 is TGTGCCAGCAGTTACGCAGGGCGAACTGAAGCTTTCTTT. This sequence encodes CASSYAGRTEAFF.

This rearrangement joins TRBV19 to TRBJ1-2, with D possibly TRBD1 on 5 matching bases. V lost 5 bases to trimming and J lost 9 bases, with 22 bases between them. Per germline, CDR1 LNHDA and CDR2 SQIVND (reference sequence). The CDR3 runs 15 residues. The CDR3 protein is CASSPWGGSPESYTF. The CDR3 region has the DNA TGTGCCAGTAGTCCCTGGGGGGGGTCGCCCGAAAGCTACACCTTC. Based on the CDR3 plus reference TRBV19 and TRBJ1-2, the full variable domain is DGGITQSPKYLFRKEGQNVTLSCEQNLNHDAMYWYRQDPGQGLRLIYYSQIVNDFQKGDIAEGYSVSREKKESFPLTVTSAQKNPTAFYLCASSPWGGSPESYTFGSGTRLTVV.

The V and J genes are TRBV11-2 and TRBJ1-1; tentative D call: TRBD1 (6 bases). There are 17 residues in the CDR3. V gave up 0 bases and J gave up 1 base, with 15 bases separating them. Germline loops: CDR1 SGHAT, CDR2 FQNNGV. The CDR3 sequence is CASSLDRPGHPNTEAFF. The CDR3, as DNA: TGTGCCAGCAGCTTAGATCGGCCGGGACACCCGAACACTGAAGCTTTCTTT.